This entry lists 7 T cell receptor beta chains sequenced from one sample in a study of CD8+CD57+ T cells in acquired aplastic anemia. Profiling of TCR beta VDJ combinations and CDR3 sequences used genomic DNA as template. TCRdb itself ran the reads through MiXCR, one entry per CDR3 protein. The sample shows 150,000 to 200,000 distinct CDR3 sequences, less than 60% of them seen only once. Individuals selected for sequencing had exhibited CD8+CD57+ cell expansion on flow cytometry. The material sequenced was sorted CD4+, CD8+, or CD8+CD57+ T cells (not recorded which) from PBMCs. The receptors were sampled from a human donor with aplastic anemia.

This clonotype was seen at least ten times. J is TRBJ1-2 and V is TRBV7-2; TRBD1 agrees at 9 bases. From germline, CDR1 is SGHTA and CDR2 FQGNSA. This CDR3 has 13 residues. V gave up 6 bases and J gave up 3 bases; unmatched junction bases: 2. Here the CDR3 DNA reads TGTGCCAGCAGGTGGGACAGGGACTATGGCTACACCTTC. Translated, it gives CASRWDRDYGYTF.

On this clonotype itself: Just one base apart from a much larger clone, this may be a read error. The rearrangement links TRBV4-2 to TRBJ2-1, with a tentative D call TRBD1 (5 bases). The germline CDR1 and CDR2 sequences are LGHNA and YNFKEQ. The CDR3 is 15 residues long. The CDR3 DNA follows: TGTGCCTGCAGCCAAGATACACAGGAATACAATGAGCAGTTCTTC. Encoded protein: CACSQDTQEYNEQFF.

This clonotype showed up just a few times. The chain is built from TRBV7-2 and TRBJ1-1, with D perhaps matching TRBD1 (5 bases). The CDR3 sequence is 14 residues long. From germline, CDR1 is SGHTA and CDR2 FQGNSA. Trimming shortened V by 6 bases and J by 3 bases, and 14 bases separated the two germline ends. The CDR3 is CASRISVQDTEAFF. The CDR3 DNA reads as TGTGCCAGCAGGATTTCGGTACAGGACACTGAAGCTTTCTTT.

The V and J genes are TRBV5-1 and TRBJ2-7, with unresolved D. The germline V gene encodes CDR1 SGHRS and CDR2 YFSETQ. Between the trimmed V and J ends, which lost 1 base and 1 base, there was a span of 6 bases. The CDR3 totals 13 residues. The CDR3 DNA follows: TGCGCCAGCAGCTTGCTACAGTCCTACGAGCAGTACTTC. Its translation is CASSLLQSYEQYF.

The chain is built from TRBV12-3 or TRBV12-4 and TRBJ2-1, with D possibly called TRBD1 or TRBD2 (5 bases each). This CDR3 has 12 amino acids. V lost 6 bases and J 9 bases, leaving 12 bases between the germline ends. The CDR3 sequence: CASSRPRGEQFF. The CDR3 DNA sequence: TGTGCCAGCAGCCGCCCGAGGGGTGAGCAGTTCTTC.

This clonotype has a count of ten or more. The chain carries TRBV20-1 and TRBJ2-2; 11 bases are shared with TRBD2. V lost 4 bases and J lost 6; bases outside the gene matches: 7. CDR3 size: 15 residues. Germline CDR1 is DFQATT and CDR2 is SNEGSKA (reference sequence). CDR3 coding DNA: TGCAGTGCTACCAATAGCGGGGGGGCTTCCGGGGAGCTGTTTTTT. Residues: CSATNSGGASGELFF.

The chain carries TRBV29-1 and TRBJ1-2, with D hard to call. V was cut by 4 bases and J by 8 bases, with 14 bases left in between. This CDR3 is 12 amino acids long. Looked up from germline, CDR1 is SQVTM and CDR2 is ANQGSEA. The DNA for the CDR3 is TGCAGCGTTGGGCCAACCCTGCAAGGCTACACCTTC. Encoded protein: CSVGPTLQGYTF.